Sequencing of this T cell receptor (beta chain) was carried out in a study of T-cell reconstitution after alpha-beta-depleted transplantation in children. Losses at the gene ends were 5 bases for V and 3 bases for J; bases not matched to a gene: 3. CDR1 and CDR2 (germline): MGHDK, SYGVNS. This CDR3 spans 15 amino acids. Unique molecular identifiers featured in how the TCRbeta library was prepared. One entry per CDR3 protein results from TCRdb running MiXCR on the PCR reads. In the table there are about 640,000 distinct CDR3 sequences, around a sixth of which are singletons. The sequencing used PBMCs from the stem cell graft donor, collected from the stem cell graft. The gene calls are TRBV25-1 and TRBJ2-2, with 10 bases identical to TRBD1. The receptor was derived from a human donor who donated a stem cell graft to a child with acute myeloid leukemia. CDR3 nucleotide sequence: TGTGCCAGCAGTATCGGGACAGGGGACACCGGGGAGCTGTTTTTT. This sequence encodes CASSIGTGDTGELFF.